This T cell receptor (beta chain) was identified in a study of tumor-infiltrating lymphocytes in primary liver carcinoma. Total RNA amounting to roughly 450 ng was the source from which TCR beta cDNA was made with a constant-region primer. Three nested multiplex PCR rounds, a slightly modified ARM-PCR method, built the TCR beta libraries. Running 10 cycles apiece, the first two PCR rounds relied on TRBV1-TRBV30 forward primers together with a C-beta reverse primer. TCRdb passed the multiplex PCR reads through MiXCR, listing each CDR3 protein once. Of approximately 190,000 distinct CDR3 sequences in the sample, over 80% are singletons; the top ten hold about a sixth. The CDR3 sequence is 17 residues long. Germline V gene sequence: CDR1 SQVTM, CDR2 ANQGSEA. Findings and limits, study-wide: Lower overlap was observed for tumor-adjacent and tumor-blood pairs relative to tumor region pairs.

Co-extraction of RNA and DNA was performed on about 19-31 mg of unsorted bulk tissue. Turning to this clonotype: Its matching antigen is unknown.

The sample taken for sequencing was tumor tissue from primary liver carcinoma. This receptor was taken from a middle-aged man with primary liver carcinoma and hepatitis B virus infection. The chain uses TRBV29-1 and TRBJ2-7, with TRBD1 as a possible D gene (5 bases). The end of the DNA is better explained by TRBJ2-1, so the J call may be wrong. CDR3 DNA sequence: TGCAGCATCCCAGGGCGCTTCGACGGACCCCCCTCCTACGAGCAGTTCTTC. Amino acids: CSIPGRFDGPPSYEQFF.